The 12 T cell receptor beta chains given below trace back to one sample, sequenced in a study of human T cells and chemical hapten exposure. MiXCR, applied by TCRdb to the RACE reads, yields one record per CDR3 protein. The profile covers under 150,000 distinct CDR3 sequences, with 9% to 14% appearing a single time and roughly 1.3% taken by the ten largest. Time point specified: patch test 1, 2 weeks after DPC sensitization. As to treatment: therapeutic diphenylcyclopropenone sensitization with weekly scalp DPC. The sequencing used whole blood, collected in connection with sensitization to the hapten diphenylcyclopropenone (DPC). These receptors all stem from a woman aged 50 to 60 with alopecia areata. Some clones in this sample may be carry-over from other donors' samples.

This clonotype showed up many times. V gene TRBV28 combines with J gene TRBJ1-5; D not resolved. This CDR3 has 15 residues. Per germline, CDR1 MDHEN and CDR2 SYDVKM. Trimming shortened V by 5 bases and J by 0 bases, and 11 bases separated the two germline ends. CDR3 sequence: CASSPWITSNQPQHF. The DNA of the CDR3 is TGTGCCAGCAGTCCCTGGATAACTAGCAATCAGCCCCAGCATTTT.

This clonotype has a count of ten or more. The rearrangement links TRBV7-9 to TRBJ1-1; D call uncertain. V was clipped by 0 bases and J by 6 bases, with 8 bases between them. The CDR3 is 13 residues long. Germline V CDR1 and CDR2: SEHNR, FQNEAQ (reference sequence). The CDR3 DNA reads TGTGCCAGCAGCTTAGCGCTGGTGGCTGAAGCTTTCTTT. Translated, it gives CASSLALVAEAFF.

The chain links TRBV6-6 to TRBJ1-2, with no clear D. This CDR3 region has 13 residues. Trimming took 5 bases from V and 6 from J, leaving 13 bases between them. The germline gives CDR1 MNHNY, CDR2 SVGAGI (reference sequence). CDR3 sequence reads: CASSPRIADGYTF. DNA of the CDR3: TGTGCCAGCAGTCCGAGGATTGCGGATGGCTACACCTTC.

This clonotype was detected a few times. The chain carries TRBV4-3 and TRBJ1-2, with a weak D call TRBD1 (5 bases). The CDR3 is made up of 14 amino acids. The V and J ends lost 1 base and 7 bases respectively, with 13 bases between them. Germline V lookup: CDR1 LGHNA, CDR2 YSLEER. The CDR3, as DNA: TGCGCCAGCAGCCAAGGGCCCCAGGGTTTTGGCTACACCTTC. As protein: CASSQGPQGFGYTF.

This clonotype was counted only a few times. The chain has TRBV3-1 and TRBJ2-1; the D is unclear. In germline, CDR1 is LGHDT, CDR2 YNNKEL (reference sequence). Trimming cost V 7 bases and J 0 bases, with 13 bases left between them. CDR3 length: 15 amino acids. CDR3 amino acids: CASNGPLNSYNEQFF. The CDR3 DNA reads TGTGCCAGCAACGGGCCTCTTAACTCCTACAATGAGCAGTTCTTC.

The rearrangement uses TRBV11-2 and TRBJ2-5; a weak D match, TRBD2 (6 bases). The CDR3 extends over 18 amino acids. Germline CDR1 reads SGHAT; CDR2 reads FQNNGV. Between the trimmed V and J ends, which lost 0 bases and 5 bases, there was a span of 22 bases. CDR3 in DNA: TGTGCCAGCAGCTTAGATCGGGGGACCTTAGGAGGCAGGGAGACCCAGTACTTC. Translating it yields CASSLDRGTLGGRETQYF.

The chain has TRBV20-1 and TRBJ1-1; D remains ambiguous. V was trimmed by 6 bases and J by 5 bases, leaving 16 bases between them. This CDR3 has 13 residues. Germline V lookup: CDR1 DFQATT, CDR2 SNEGSKA (reference sequence). The CDR3 DNA reads as TGCAGTGCCCCTGGTGGGGTAAGGACTGAAGCTTTCTTT. Translating gives CSAPGGVRTEAFF.

The table lists this clonotype with many counts. In DNA form, the CDR3 reads TGTGCCAGCAGCCAAGAGGGGACAGGGGGCATAGGCTACACCTTC. Translating gives CASSQEGTGGIGYTF. The rearrangement joins TRBV3-1 to TRBJ1-2; TRBD1 aligns across 12 bases. The CDR3 has 15 residues. V lost 0 bases to trimming and J lost 8 bases; unmatched junction nucleotides: 4. Germline CDR1 is LGHDT and CDR2 is YNNKEL (reference sequence). Filled out from reference TRBV3-1 and TRBJ1-2, the complete variable domain reads DTAVSQTPKYLVTQMGNDKSIKCEQNLGHDTMYWYKQDSKKFLKIMFSYNNKELIINETVPNRFSPKSPDKAHLNLHINSLELGDSAVYFCASSQEGTGGIGYTFGSGTRLTVV.

The table lists this clonotype with a few counts. The V and J genes are TRBV5-1 and TRBJ2-1, with D possibly TRBD1 on 6 matching bases. Trimming removed 4 bases from V and 0 bases from J, with 11 bases in between. This CDR3 contains 15 residues. The V gene's germline CDR1 is SGHRS and CDR2 YFSETQ. The CDR3 protein is CASSVGQFSYNEQFF. CDR3 coding DNA: TGCGCCAGCAGCGTAGGACAGTTCTCCTACAATGAGCAGTTCTTC.

The chain couples TRBV20-1 to TRBJ2-7; the match to TRBD2 covers 9 bases. V shed 4 bases and J 6 bases; nucleotides not matched to a gene: 7. The CDR3 runs to 13 residues. Germline V gene data show CDR1 as DFQATT and CDR2 as SNEGSKA (reference sequence). The CDR3 DNA reads TGCAGTGCTACGCCTAGCGGGGATAGCGAGCAGTACTTC. Amino acids: CSATPSGDSEQYF.

This clonotype was detected many times. V and J are TRBV29-1 and TRBJ2-2; D might be TRBD1 (5 bases). Germline values: CDR1 SQVTM, CDR2 ANQGSEA. CDR3 length: 13 amino acids. V was shortened by 6 bases and J by 4 bases, with 12 bases between the two germline ends. The CDR3 region is CSVQWGSTGELFF. The CDR3, as DNA: TGCAGCGTCCAGTGGGGCAGCACCGGGGAGCTGTTTTTT.

At least ten counts were recorded for this clonotype. J is TRBJ2-7 and V is TRBV5-1, with 9 nucleotides matching TRBD1. CDR3 length: 14 residues. Germline V gene lookup returns CDR1 SGHRS and CDR2 YFSETQ. V dropped 2 bases and J dropped 1; count of bases not matched to a gene: 1. The chain's CDR3 is CASSFGTGSYEQYF. In DNA, the CDR3 is TGCGCCAGCAGCTTTGGGACAGGGTCCTACGAGCAGTACTTC.